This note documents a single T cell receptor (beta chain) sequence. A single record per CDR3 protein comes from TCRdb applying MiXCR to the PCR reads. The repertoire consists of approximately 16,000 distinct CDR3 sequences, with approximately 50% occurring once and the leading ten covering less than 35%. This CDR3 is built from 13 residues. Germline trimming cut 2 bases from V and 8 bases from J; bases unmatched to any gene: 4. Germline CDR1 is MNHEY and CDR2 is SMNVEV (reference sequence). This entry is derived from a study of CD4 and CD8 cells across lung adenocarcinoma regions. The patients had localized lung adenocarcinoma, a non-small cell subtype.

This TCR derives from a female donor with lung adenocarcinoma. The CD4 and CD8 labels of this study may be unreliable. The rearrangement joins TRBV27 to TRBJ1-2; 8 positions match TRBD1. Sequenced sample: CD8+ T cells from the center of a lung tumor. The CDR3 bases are TGTGCCAGCAGTTTAGGCAGGGGGCACGGCTACACCTTC. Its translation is CASSLGRGHGYTF.